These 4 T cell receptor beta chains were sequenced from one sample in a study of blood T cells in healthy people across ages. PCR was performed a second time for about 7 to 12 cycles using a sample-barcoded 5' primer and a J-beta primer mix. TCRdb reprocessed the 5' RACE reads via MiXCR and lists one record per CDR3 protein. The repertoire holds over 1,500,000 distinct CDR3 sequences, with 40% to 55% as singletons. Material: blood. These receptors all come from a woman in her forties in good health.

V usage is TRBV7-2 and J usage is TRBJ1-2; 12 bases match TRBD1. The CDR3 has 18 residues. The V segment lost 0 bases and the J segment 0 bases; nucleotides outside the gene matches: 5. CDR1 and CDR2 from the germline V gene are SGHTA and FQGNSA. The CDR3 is CASSLAPGQGASNYGYTF. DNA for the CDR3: TGTGCCAGCAGCTTAGCCCCGGGACAGGGGGCCTCTAACTATGGCTACACCTTC.

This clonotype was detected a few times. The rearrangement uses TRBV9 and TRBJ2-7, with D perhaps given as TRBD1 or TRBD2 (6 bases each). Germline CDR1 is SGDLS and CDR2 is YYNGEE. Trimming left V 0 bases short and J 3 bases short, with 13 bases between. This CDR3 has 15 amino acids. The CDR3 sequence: CASSVVPGASYEQYF. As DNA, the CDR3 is TGTGCCAGCAGCGTAGTCCCGGGGGCGAGCTACGAGCAGTACTTC.

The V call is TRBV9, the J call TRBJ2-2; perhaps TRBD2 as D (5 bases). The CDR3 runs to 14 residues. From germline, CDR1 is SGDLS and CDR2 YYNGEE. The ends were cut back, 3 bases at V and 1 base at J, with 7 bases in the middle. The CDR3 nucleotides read TGTGCCAGCAGCGCCGGGGTGAACACCGGGGAGCTGTTTTTT. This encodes CASSAGVNTGELFF. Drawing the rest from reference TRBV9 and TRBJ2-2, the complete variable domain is DSGVTQTPKHLITATGQRVTLRCSPRSGDLSVYWYQQSLDQGLQFLIQYYNGEERAKGNILERFSAQQFPDLHSELNLSSLELGDSALYFCASSAGVNTGELFFGEGSRLTVL.

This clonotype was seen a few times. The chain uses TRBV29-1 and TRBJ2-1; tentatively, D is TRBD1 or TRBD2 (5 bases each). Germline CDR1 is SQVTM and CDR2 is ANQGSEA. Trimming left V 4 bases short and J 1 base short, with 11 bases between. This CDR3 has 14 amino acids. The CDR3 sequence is CSVGGTLSYNEQFF. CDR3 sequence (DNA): TGCAGCGTTGGAGGGACGCTGTCCTACAATGAGCAGTTCTTC.